Listed below are T cell receptor beta chains from one sample, sequenced in a study of T cells in pancreatic ductal adenocarcinoma. Only in-frame clones appear in the TCRdb table, and some are missing; sequencing was by immunoSEQ multiplex PCR. The table includes more than 85,000 clones, roughly 96% detected once. The sample taken for sequencing was PBMCs. The receptors stem from a human donor with pancreatic ductal adenocarcinoma. CDR3s include the opening cysteine and the closing phenylalanine or tryptophan. Each record gives: D gene, clone size, V gene, J gene, CDR3 DNA, CDR3 protein. The D gene is left open where the match is weak. The size entry is marked missing in some rows and otherwise reads once, few, many or a size class.

-	-	TRBV7-2	TRBJ2-3	TGTGCCAGCAGCTTACAGTCTAGCGCTACAGATACGCAGTATTTT	CASSLQSSATDTQYF
TRBD2	-	TRBV5-1	TRBJ2-5	TGCGCCAGCAGCTTGGGCAAACTAGCGGGAGGTCCAGAGACCCAGTACTTC	CASSLGKLAGGPETQYF
-	few	TRBV28	TRBJ2-1	TGTGCCAGCAGCGGAGTTAACTCCTACAATGAGCAGTTCTTC	CASSGVNSYNEQFF
-	-	TRBV7-3	TRBJ2-2	TGTGCCAGCAGCTTTCAGGGCGGGGAGCTGTTTTTT	CASSFQGGELFF
TRBD2	-	TRBV30	TRBJ2-7	TGTGCCTGGAGCGCAGCGGGAGTGAGGTACGAGCAGTACTTC	CAWSAAGVRYEQYF
-	-	TRBV18	TRBJ1-2	TGTGCCAGCTCACCAGCGGAACGGGGCTACACCTTC	CASSPAERGYTF
-	-	TRBV11-3	TRBJ2-3	TGTGCCAGCAGCTTATTCGGGGTCACAGATACGCAGTATTTT	CASSLFGVTDTQYF
TRBD2	-	TRBV11-2	TRBJ2-2	TGTGCCAGCAGAATACCGGGACTAGCGTACACCGGGGAGCTGTTTTTT	CASRIPGLAYTGELFF
TRBD2	-	TRBV27	TRBJ2-2	TGTGCCAGCAGTTTAAGACTAGCGGGAGTATTGGGCACCGGGGAGCTGTTTTTT	CASSLRLAGVLGTGELFF
TRBD1	-	TRBV10-3	TRBJ1-2	TGTGCCATCGCGGACAGGGGGCCATTCGGGGTTGGCTACACCTTC	CAIADRGPFGVGYTF
TRBD2	-	TRBV7-2	TRBJ2-5	TGTGCCAGCAGCTTGTATTTCCCCCGGGGAGGGGTAGAGACCCAGTACTTC	CASSLYFPRGGVETQYF
-	once	TRBV25-1	TRBJ2-7	TGTGCCAGCAGCGACGGCGGTCGCTCCGAGCAGTACTTC	CASSDGGRSEQYF
TRBD1	-	TRBV5-1	TRBJ2-1	TGCGCCAGCAGCTTTGTTGGACAGGGCGGAGATGAGCAGTTCTTC	CASSFVGQGGDEQFF
-	-	TRBV11-3	TRBJ2-1	TGTGCCAGCAGCTTTGGAAGGATGGGGCCTAACAGCTCCTACAATGAGCAGTTCTTC	CASSFGRMGPNSSYNEQFF
-	-	TRBV28	TRBJ1-5	TGTGCCAGCAGTCGGGGGGAACAGCCCCAGCATTTT	CASSRGEQPQHF
-	-	TRBV30	TRBJ2-7	TGTGCCTGGAGTGTCACCACATACGAGCAGTACTTC	CAWSVTTYEQYF
-	-	TRBV2	TRBJ2-3	TGTGCCAGCAGTGAAGCGGGAGCAGGAACAGATACGCAGTATTTT	CASSEAGAGTDTQYF
TRBD1	-	TRBV4-3	TRBJ2-7	TGCGCCAGCAGCCAAGCTAAAGGGGGCCCGGGCGAGCAGTACTTC	CASSQAKGGPGEQYF
TRBD1	-	TRBV15	TRBJ1-3	TGTGCCACCAGCAGGGGACAGGGAAACACCATATATTTT	CATSRGQGNTIYF
TRBD2	-	TRBV6-4	TRBJ2-1	TGTGCCAGCAGTCCCCTAGCGGGAGGTGGGAATGAGCAGTTCTTC	CASSPLAGGGNEQFF
-	-	TRBV6-1	TRBJ2-7	TGTGCCAGCAGTGAAGCCGGGACACCTTCCTACGAGCAGTACTTC	CASSEAGTPSYEQYF
-	-	TRBV5-8	TRBJ1-1	TGTGCCAACACAGGGAGAACTGAAGCTTTCTTT	CANTGRTEAFF
-	-	TRBV6-4	TRBJ2-3	TGTGCCAGCAGGCGCACAGGCACAGATACGCAGTATTTT	CASRRTGTDTQYF
TRBD1	-	TRBV19	TRBJ1-2	TGTGCCAGTAGGGAATCGACAGGGGGGCCCTATGGCTACACCTTC	CASRESTGGPYGYTF
-	-	TRBV14	TRBJ1-2	TGTGCCAGCAGTAAGACAGGAAACTATGGCTACACCTTC	CASSKTGNYGYTF
TRBD1	-	TRBV6-4	TRBJ2-3	TGTGCCAGCAGTCGACAGGGAAGGAGCACAGATACGCAGTATTTT	CASSRQGRSTDTQYF
-	-	TRBV27	TRBJ2-7	TGTGCCAGCAGTTTACATAGCTCCTACGAGCAGTACTTC	CASSLHSSYEQYF
TRBD2	once	TRBV9	TRBJ2-7	TGTGCCAGCAATCCTAGCGGGAGCTCCTACGAGCAGTACTTC	CASNPSGSSYEQYF
TRBD1	-	TRBV30	TRBJ1-1	TGTGCCTGGGAGGGACAGTTGAACACTGAAGCTTTCTTT	CAWEGQLNTEAFF
-	-	TRBV19	TRBJ2-3	TGTGCCAGTAGTAACCTCGGAGGGGAGCAGTATTTT	CASSNLGGEQYF
-	-	TRBV6-6	TRBJ1-5	TGTGCCGCGGGGAGGGGAAGCAATCAGCCCCAGCATTTT	CAAGRGSNQPQHF
TRBD1	-	TRBV29-1	TRBJ2-5	TGCAGCGTTGAAGAACAACAGGGGGGCGCGGGGACCCAGTACTTC	CSVEEQQGGAGTQYF
-	-	TRBV28	TRBJ1-2	TGTGCCAGCAGGAGTGGGGGGAGTAGCTATGGCTACACCTTC	CASRSGGSSYGYTF
-	-	TRBV20-1	TRBJ2-5	TGCAGTGCCCGCACTAGGGAGACCCAGTACTTC	CSARTRETQYF
TRBD2	once	TRBV7-3	TRBJ2-1	TGTGCCAGCAGCTTAGCGGCTAGCGGGTACAATGAGCAGTTCTTC	CASSLAASGYNEQFF
TRBD1	-	TRBV28	TRBJ1-5	TGTGCCAGCAGTTTAGAGACAGGGATGTATCAGCCCCAGCATTTT	CASSLETGMYQPQHF